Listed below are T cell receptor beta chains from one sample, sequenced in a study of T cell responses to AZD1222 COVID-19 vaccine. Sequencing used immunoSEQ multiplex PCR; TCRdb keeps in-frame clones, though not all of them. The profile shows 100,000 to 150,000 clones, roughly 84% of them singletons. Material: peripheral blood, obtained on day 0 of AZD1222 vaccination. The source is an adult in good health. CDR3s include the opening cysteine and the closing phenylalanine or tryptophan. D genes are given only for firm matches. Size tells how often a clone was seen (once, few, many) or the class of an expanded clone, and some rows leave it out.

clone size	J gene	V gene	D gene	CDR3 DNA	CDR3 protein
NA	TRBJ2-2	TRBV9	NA	TGTGCCAGCAGCTCTAGGCGGGACTCCCAGAACACCGGGGAGCTGTTTTTT	CASSSRRDSQNTGELFF
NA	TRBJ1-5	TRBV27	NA	TGTGCCAGCAGGGGTGCGGGCAATCAGCCCCAGCATTTT	CASRGAGNQPQHF
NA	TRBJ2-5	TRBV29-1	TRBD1	TGCAGCGTTGGAAGGGCCGGGACAGAACAAGAGACCCAGTACTTC	CSVGRAGTEQETQYF
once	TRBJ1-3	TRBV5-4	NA	TGTGCCAGCAGCTTGGGGATCTCCGGAAACACCATATATTTT	CASSLGISGNTIYF
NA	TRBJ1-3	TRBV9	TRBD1	TGTGCCAGCAGCGTAGCCGGGACAGGGAATGGAAACACCATATATTTT	CASSVAGTGNGNTIYF
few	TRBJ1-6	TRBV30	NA	TGTGCCTGGAGTGTACTGGGACGGAATAATTCACCCCTCCACTTT	CAWSVLGRNNSPLHF
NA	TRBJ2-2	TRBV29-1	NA	TGCAGCGGTTATATGGACGGGAACACCGGGGAGCTGTTTTTT	CSGYMDGNTGELFF
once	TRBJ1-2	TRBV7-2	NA	TGTGCCAGCAGCATCCAGCCCTCGGGAGATAAAATCTACACCTTC	CASSIQPSGDKIYTF
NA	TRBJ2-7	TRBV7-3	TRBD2	TGTGCCAGCAGCTCGAAGGGGTCGACTAGCGGGGGTGTCTACGAGCAGTACTTC	CASSSKGSTSGGVYEQYF
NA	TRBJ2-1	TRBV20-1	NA	TGCAGTGCCGCCTCGTACAATGAGCAGTTCTTC	CSAASYNEQFF
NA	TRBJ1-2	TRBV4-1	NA	TGCGCCAGCAGCCAAGGACAGAACCCCCCTGGCTACACCTTC	CASSQGQNPPGYTF
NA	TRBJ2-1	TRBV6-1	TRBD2	TGTGCCAGCAGTGAAGGCCCCTGGACTAGCGGTGTTCGTGAGCAGTTCTTC	CASSEGPWTSGVREQFF
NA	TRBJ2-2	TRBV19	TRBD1	TGTGCCAGTAGTAGGGACAGGGAGGGCACCGGGGAGCTGTTTTTT	CASSRDREGTGELFF
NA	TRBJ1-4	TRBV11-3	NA	TGTGCCAGCAGCTTAGTGGGGGGCAGGAGTGAAAAACTGTTTTTT	CASSLVGGRSEKLFF
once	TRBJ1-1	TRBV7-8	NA	TGTGCCAGCAGCTTAGAGGGGAGAGGCACTGAAGCTTTCTTT	CASSLEGRGTEAFF
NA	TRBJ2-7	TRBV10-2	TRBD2	TGCGCCAGCCGGACTAGCGGGGCCTTAGAGCAGTACTTC	CASRTSGALEQYF
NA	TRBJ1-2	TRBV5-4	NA	TGTGCCAGCAGCTTGGTGGACAGTCCCTATGGCTACACCTTC	CASSLVDSPYGYTF
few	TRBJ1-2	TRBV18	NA	TGTGCCAGCTCACCGGGTGATGGCTACACCTTC	CASSPGDGYTF
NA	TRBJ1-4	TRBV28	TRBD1	TGTGCCAGCAGCCTCCCGACAGGGTCCGAAAAACTGTTTTTT	CASSLPTGSEKLFF
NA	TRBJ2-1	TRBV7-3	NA	TGTGCCAGCAGCTTAAGGTTATCGGGGTACAATGAGCAGTTCTTC	CASSLRLSGYNEQFF
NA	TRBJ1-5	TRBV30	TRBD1	TGTGCCTGGAGCGCAGGGACAGGGAGTAGGGAGCCCCAGCATTTT	CAWSAGTGSREPQHF
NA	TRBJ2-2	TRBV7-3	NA	TGTGCCAGCAGCTTAAGTCCCGTCACCGGGGAGCTGTTTTTT	CASSLSPVTGELFF
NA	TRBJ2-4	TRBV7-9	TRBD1	TGTGCCAGCAGCTTAGCCGGACAGGGGTACATTCAGTACTTC	CASSLAGQGYIQYF
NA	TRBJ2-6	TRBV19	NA	TGTGCCAGTAGTATAGCCGGTGCCGGGGCCAACGTCCTGACTTTC	CASSIAGAGANVLTF
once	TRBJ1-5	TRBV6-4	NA	TGTGCCAGCAGTGTTAATCAGCCCCAGCATTTT	CASSVNQPQHF
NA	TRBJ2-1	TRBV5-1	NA	TGCGCCAGCAGCTTAGAAGCCCGGGCTTACAATGAGCAGTTCTTC	CASSLEARAYNEQFF
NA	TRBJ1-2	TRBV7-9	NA	TGTGCCAGCAGCTTTGGGACTGGGGAGAATAACTATGGCTACACCTTC	CASSFGTGENNYGYTF
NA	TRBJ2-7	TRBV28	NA	TGTGCCAGCAGTTTACCGTCCTACGAGCAGTACTTC	CASSLPSYEQYF
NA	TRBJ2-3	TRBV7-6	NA	TGTGCCAGCACCCCGTTTGGATCCCGGGGAGCAGATACGCAGTATTTT	CASTPFGSRGADTQYF
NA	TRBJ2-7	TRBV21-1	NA	TGTGCCAGCAGCAAAGCAGGTAGCGGGACCACATACGAGCAGTACTTC	CASSKAGSGTTYEQYF
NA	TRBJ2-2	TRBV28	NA	TGTGCCAGCAGGTCCGGGACGGATAACACCGGGGAGCTGTTTTTT	CASRSGTDNTGELFF
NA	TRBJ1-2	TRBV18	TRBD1	TGTGCCAGCTCCCAGGGACAGGAAATCTATGGCTACACCTTC	CASSQGQEIYGYTF
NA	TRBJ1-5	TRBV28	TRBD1	TGTGCCAGCAGACCACAGGGGGCCGGCAATCAGCCCCAGCATTTT	CASRPQGAGNQPQHF
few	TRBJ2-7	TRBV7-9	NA	TGTGCCAGCAGCTTAGACCACTACGAGCAGTACTTC	CASSLDHYEQYF
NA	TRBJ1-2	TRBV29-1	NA	TGCAGCGTTGAAGCCGGGTCGGGGGGCTACACCTTC	CSVEAGSGGYTF
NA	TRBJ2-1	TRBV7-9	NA	TGTGCCAGCAGCTTGGCGGGACGTGGCGATGAGCAGTTCTTC	CASSLAGRGDEQFF
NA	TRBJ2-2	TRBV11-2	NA	TGTGCCAGCAGCTTAGGGTCGAGTACCGGGGAGCTGTTTTTT	CASSLGSSTGELFF
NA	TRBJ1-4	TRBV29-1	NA	TGCAGCGTGACGAGGGGGACATTAACTAATGAAAAACTGTTTTTT	CSVTRGTLTNEKLFF
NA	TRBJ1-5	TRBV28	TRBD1	TGTGCCACATACAGGGGCAATTATAGCAATCAGCCCCAGCATTTT	CATYRGNYSNQPQHF
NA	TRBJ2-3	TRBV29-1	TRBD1	TGCAGCGTTGATTGGGGACAGGGGAGTGGTACGCAGTATTTT	CSVDWGQGSGTQYF
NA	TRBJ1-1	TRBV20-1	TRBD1	TGCAGTGCTAGTGATCCGGGACAGGGGAACACTGAAGCTTTCTTT	CSASDPGQGNTEAFF
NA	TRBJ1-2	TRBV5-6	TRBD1	TGTGCCAGCAGCTTCAGGGACAGGCTGTCGGTTGGCTACACCTTC	CASSFRDRLSVGYTF
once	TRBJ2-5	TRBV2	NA	TGTGCCAGCAGTGAAGCCCCAGAGACCCAGTACTTC	CASSEAPETQYF
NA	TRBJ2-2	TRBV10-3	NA	TGTGCCATCAGTGAGAACAGGGTCGACGCCGGGGAGCTGTTTTTT	CAISENRVDAGELFF